These 20 T cell receptor beta chains originate from one sample sequenced in a study of cytomegalovirus exposure and HLA in healthy donors. The assay was immunoSEQ multiplex PCR, and TCRdb's table has in-frame clones only and misses some. This sample has around 45,000 clones; roughly 92% occur once, and the top ten carry over 5%. Specimen: PBMCs. Every receptor here comes from a man between 18 and 29 years old in good health and CMV-seronegative.

The chain joins TRBV7-9 to TRBJ2-7, with 7 bases identical to TRBD1. Germline V gene lookup returns CDR1 SEHNR and CDR2 FQNEAQ (reference sequence). The CDR3 covers 17 residues. V lost 1 base, J lost 0 bases, and 9 bases stayed unmatched. The CDR3 spells CASSLVPGPGGSYEQYF. CDR3 nucleotide sequence: TGTGCCAGCAGCTTAGTCCCAGGGCCAGGGGGCTCCTACGAGCAGTACTTC.

The chain joins TRBV10-3 to TRBJ2-5, with TRBD2 as a possible D gene (7 bases). Per the germline V gene, CDR1 is ENHRY and CDR2 is SYGVKD. The CDR3 runs 14 residues. The V and J ends lost 4 bases and 5 bases respectively, with 14 bases between them. As DNA, the CDR3 is TGTGCCATCAGTGGGGAGGGGGTAATGGAGACCCAGTACTTC. Protein: CAISGEGVMETQYF.

The chain combines TRBV5-1 with TRBJ2-3; D uncertain. This CDR3 contains 14 residues. CDR1 is SGHRS, CDR2 YFSETQ, per germline. Between the trimmed V and J ends, which lost 4 bases and 0 bases, there was a span of 9 bases. The CDR3 coding sequence is TGCGCCAGCAGCCGTCAGGCCAGCACAGATACGCAGTATTTT. It specifies CASSRQASTDTQYF.

The CDR3: CASSRNRGDTQYF. The CDR3 nucleotides read TGTGCCAGCAGCCGCAACAGGGGCGATACGCAGTATTTT. The J gene is TRBJ2-3, the V gene TRBV14, with 7 bases aligning to TRBD1. Trimming removed 4 bases from V and 6 bases from J; junction bases left unmatched: 4. Germline loops: CDR1 SGHDN, CDR2 FVKESK. The CDR3 covers 13 residues.

The chain employs TRBV5-5 and TRBJ2-3; no firm D call. Trimming cost V 3 bases and J 5 bases, with 13 bases left between them. The CDR3 sequence is 14 residues long. Per germline, CDR1 SGHKS and CDR2 YYEKEE (reference sequence). For the CDR3, the DNA is TGTGCCAGCAGCTCCGGGTCCGGAATAGATACGCAGTATTTT. Protein sequence: CASSSGSGIDTQYF.

This chain uses TRBV15 with TRBJ2-7; D is undetermined. The length of the CDR3 is 13 residues. CDR1 is LNHNV and CDR2 is YYDKDF in the germline V gene (reference sequence). V lost 1 base and J lost 3, with 7 bases in between. The CDR3 protein is CATSRGAGYEQYF. The CDR3 DNA follows: TGTGCCACCAGCAGAGGAGCAGGCTACGAGCAGTACTTC.

The V call is TRBV5-1, the J call TRBJ1-1; D is possibly TRBD1 (5 bases). The CDR3 consists of 16 residues. V was pared by 2 bases and J by 5 bases, with 19 bases between. Germline V gene data show CDR1 as SGHRS and CDR2 as YFSETQ. The CDR3 loop reads CASSFHYPGPRTEAFF. CDR3 DNA sequence: TGCGCCAGCAGCTTTCATTATCCAGGGCCAAGAACTGAAGCTTTCTTT.

This rearrangement joins TRBV28 to TRBJ2-2; weak D call: TRBD1 (5 bases). The CDR3 length is 15 residues. V lost 6 bases and J 7 bases, leaving 18 bases between the germline ends. The germline CDR1 and CDR2 sequences are MDHEN and SYDVKM. CDR3 in amino acids: CASRRGREDNGELFF. The CDR3 nucleotides are TGTGCCAGCAGACGTGGCAGGGAAGATAACGGGGAGCTGTTTTTT.

The V gene is TRBV11-2, the J gene TRBJ2-5; perhaps TRBD1 as D (6 bases). CDR3 length: 13 amino acids. Trimming left V 6 bases short and J 5 bases short, with 13 bases between. CDR1 and CDR2 (germline): SGHAT, FQNNGV. The CDR3 is CASSVNRDETQYF. The CDR3, as DNA: TGTGCCAGCAGTGTCAACAGGGATGAGACCCAGTACTTC.

CDR3 in DNA: TGCGCCAGCAGTCTGACTAGCGGGTCCACAGATACGCAGTATTTT. It translates to CASSLTSGSTDTQYF. The chain has TRBV5-1 and TRBJ2-3; the match to TRBD2 covers 10 bases. Germline V gives CDR1 SGHRS, CDR2 YFSETQ. With V trimmed by 5 bases and J by 2 bases, 5 bases remained unmatched. The CDR3 runs 15 residues.

This clone was seen a handful of times. The chain uses TRBV2 and TRBJ2-2; TRBD2 aligns across 11 bases. There are 17 residues in the CDR3. Germline CDR1 SNHLY, CDR2 FYNNEI. Germline trimming cut 4 bases from V and 1 base from J; bases unmatched to any gene: 5. CDR3 amino acids: CASSALAGGLNTGELFF. CDR3 DNA sequence: TGTGCCAGCAGTGCCCTAGCGGGGGGATTGAACACCGGGGAGCTGTTTTTT.

The DNA for the CDR3 is TGCGCCAGCGGGACAGGCCTTCGCGAGCAGTACTTC. This codes for CASGTGLREQYF. The J gene is TRBJ2-7, the V gene TRBV5-1, with TRBD1 matching 8 bases. Unmatched junction bases numbered 6, after V lost 7 bases and J lost 6 bases. Per germline, CDR1 SGHRS and CDR2 YFSETQ. There are 12 residues in the CDR3.

The chain uses TRBV18 and TRBJ2-1; unclear D gene. The CDR3 extends over 13 amino acids. Trimming stripped 4 bases from V and 4 bases from J, with 8 bases between. Germline V lookup: CDR1 KGHSH, CDR2 LQKENI. For the CDR3, the DNA is TGTGCCAGCTCACTCACAGCTTACAATGAGCAGTTCTTC. Translated, it gives CASSLTAYNEQFF. The entire variable domain, with the rest obtained from reference TRBV18 and TRBJ2-1, is as follows: NAGVMQNPRHLVRRRGQEARLRCSPMKGHSHVYWYRQLPEEGLKFMVYLQKENIIDESGMPKERFSAEFPKEGPSILRIQQVVRGDSAAYFCASSLTAYNEQFFGPGTRLTVL.

The chain employs TRBV5-6 and TRBJ2-5; TRBD1 matches 10 bases. The DNA end is a closer match to TRBJ2-7, so the J assignment may be wrong. The CDR3 is 16 amino acids. Germline CDR1 SGHDT, CDR2 YYEEEE. The CDR3 loop reads CASSLETGGVFYEQYF. The DNA for the CDR3 is TGTGCCAGCAGCTTGGAGACAGGGGGCGTTTTTTACGAGCAGTACTTC.

This clone is a singleton in its sample. This chain joins TRBV6-5 and TRBJ2-1, with D perhaps matching TRBD2 (6 bases). Trimming removed 6 bases from V and 0 bases from J, with 12 bases in between. Germline lookup yields CDR1 MNHEY and CDR2 SVGAGI. This CDR3 comprises 15 residues. CDR3 region: CASRSAGFSYNEQFF. CDR3 DNA sequence: TGTGCCAGCAGATCAGCGGGCTTCTCCTACAATGAGCAGTTCTTC.

As regards this clone: Other DNA sequences of this sample code for an identical CDR3. The chain combines TRBV29-1 with TRBJ1-4; 8 positions agree with TRBD1. V lost 5 bases to trimming and J lost 5 bases; unmatched junction nucleotides: 4. CDR1 is SQVTM, CDR2 ANQGSEA, per germline. CDR3 size: 13 residues. CDR3 protein: CSVQGAVNEKLFF. The CDR3 region has the DNA TGCAGCGTTCAGGGGGCGGTAAATGAAAAACTGTTTTTT.

This chain connects TRBV7-2 to TRBJ1-3, with no clear D. The length of the CDR3 is 17 residues. V lost 1 base, J lost 0 bases, and 13 bases lay in between. Germline V gives CDR1 SGHTA, CDR2 FQGNSA. The CDR3, as DNA: TGTGCCAGCAGCTTAGGAGGTCGGCAGTCCTCTGGAAACACCATATATTTT. This sequence encodes CASSLGGRQSSGNTIYF.

The CDR3 DNA follows: TGCAGCGTTGAGGGGTACGGGACAGATAGCGGGAGGAACTCCTACAATGAGCAGTTCTTC. Translating gives CSVEGYGTDSGRNSYNEQFF. The rearrangement joins TRBV29-1 to TRBJ2-1; 10 positions agree with TRBD2. Germline CDR1 and CDR2: SQVTM and ANQGSEA. V dropped 3 bases and J dropped 0; count of bases not matched to a gene: 17. The CDR3 runs 20 residues.

The chain employs TRBV15 and TRBJ1-5; 8 bases map to TRBD1. V was pared by 3 bases and J by 7 bases, with 8 bases of the junction left unmatched. CDR1 is LNHNV, CDR2 YYDKDF, per germline (reference sequence). This CDR3 has 15 amino acids. The DNA for the CDR3 is TGTGCCACCAGCAGGCGGACAGGGCTTCAGCAGCCCCAGCATTTT. Translating it yields CATSRRTGLQQPQHF.

The chain uses TRBV6-1 and TRBJ1-5, with D unclear. Germline CDR1 MNHNS, CDR2 SASEGT. Deletions cut 0 bases from V and 6 bases from J, with 12 bases between. This CDR3 spans 15 amino acids. CDR3 protein: CASSEAEVVGQPQHF. The CDR3 DNA reads TGTGCCAGCAGTGAAGCCGAGGTGGTCGGTCAGCCCCAGCATTTT.